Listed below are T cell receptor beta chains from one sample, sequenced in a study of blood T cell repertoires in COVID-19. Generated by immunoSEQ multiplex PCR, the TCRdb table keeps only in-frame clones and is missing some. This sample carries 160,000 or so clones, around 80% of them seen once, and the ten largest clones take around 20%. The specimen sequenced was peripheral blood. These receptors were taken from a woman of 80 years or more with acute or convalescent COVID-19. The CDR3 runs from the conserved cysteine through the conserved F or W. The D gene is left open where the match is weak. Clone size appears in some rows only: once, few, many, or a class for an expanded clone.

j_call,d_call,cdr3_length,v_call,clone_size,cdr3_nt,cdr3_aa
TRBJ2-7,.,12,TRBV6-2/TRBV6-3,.,TGTGCCAGCAGTTACACAGGATACGAGCAGTACTTC,CASSYTGYEQYF
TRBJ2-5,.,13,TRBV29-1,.,TGCAGCGTTGAAATAGGGGTCCGGGAGACCCAGTACTTC,CSVEIGVRETQYF
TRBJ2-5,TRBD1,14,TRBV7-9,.,TGTGCCAGCAGCACCCGGTCAGGGGGCACGACCCAGTACTTC,CASSTRSGGTTQYF
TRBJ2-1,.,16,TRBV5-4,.,TGTGCCAGCAGCTTGGGAGGCCTGAGCTCCTACAATGAGCAGTTCTTC,CASSLGGLSSYNEQFF
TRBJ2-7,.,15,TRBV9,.,TGTGCCAGCAGCGTAGGTTCCGCGGGGCACTACGAGCAGTACTTC,CASSVGSAGHYEQYF
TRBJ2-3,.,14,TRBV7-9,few,TGTGCCAGCAGCTTAGCGGCCCGGGCAGATACGCAGTATTTT,CASSLAARADTQYF
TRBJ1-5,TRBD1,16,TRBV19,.,TGTGCCAGTAGTATATCAGGGGGATATAGCAATCAGCCCCAGCATTTT,CASSISGGYSNQPQHF
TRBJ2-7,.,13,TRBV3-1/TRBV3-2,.,TGTGCCAGCAGCCGCCAGACTACTGACGAGCAGTACTTC,CASSRQTTDEQYF
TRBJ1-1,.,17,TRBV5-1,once,TGCGCCAGCAGCTTGACCCCAGGGCGGAGAATGAACACTGAAGCTTTCTTT,CASSLTPGRRMNTEAFF
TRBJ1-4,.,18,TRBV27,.,TGTGCCAGCAGTTTATTACGGTCCGGGAATGGTCTGGTTGAAAAACTGTTTTTT,CASSLLRSGNGLVEKLFF
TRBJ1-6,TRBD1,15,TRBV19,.,TGTGCCAGTAGTATATTGACAGGGGCAAATTCACCCCTCCACTTT,CASSILTGANSPLHF
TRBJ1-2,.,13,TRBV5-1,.,TGCGCCAGCAGCTTGGAGGCGGCTATGGGCTACACCTTC,CASSLEAAMGYTF
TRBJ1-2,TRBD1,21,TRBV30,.,TGTGCCTGGAGTGTAGAAGTGTGGTTAGTCCCAGGACAGGGAATTCACTATGGCTACACCTTC,CAWSVEVWLVPGQGIHYGYTF
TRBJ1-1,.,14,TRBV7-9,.,TGTGCCAGCAGCTTCTCGACAGAGAACACTGAAGCTTTCTTT,CASSFSTENTEAFF
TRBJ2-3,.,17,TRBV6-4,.,TGTGCCAGCACGTCGGCGGAACTCCGTAGAGGCACAGATACGCAGTATTTT,CASTSAELRRGTDTQYF
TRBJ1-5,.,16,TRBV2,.,TGTGCCAGCAGTGAGAGGTTTGGCGATTATAATCAGCCCCAGCATTTT,CASSERFGDYNQPQHF
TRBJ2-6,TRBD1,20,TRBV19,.,TGTGCCAGTAGTATAGCAGGGGGCACCATCCTGACCTCTGGGGCCAACGTCCTGACTTTC,CASSIAGGTILTSGANVLTF
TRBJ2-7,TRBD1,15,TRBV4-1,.,TGCGCCAGCAGCCATAAACAGGGGGCGTTGGACGAGCAGTACTTC,CASSHKQGALDEQYF
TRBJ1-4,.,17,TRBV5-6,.,TGTGCCAGCAGCTTGGCCAGGACTCCTGCAACTAATGAAAAACTGTTTTTT,CASSLARTPATNEKLFF
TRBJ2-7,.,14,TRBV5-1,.,TGCGCCAGCAGCTTCCGGGGTGGTTCCTACGAGCAGTACTTC,CASSFRGGSYEQYF
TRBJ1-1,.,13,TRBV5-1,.,TGCGCCAGCAGGGCGGGAGGGGTCACTGAAGCTTTCTTT,CASRAGGVTEAFF
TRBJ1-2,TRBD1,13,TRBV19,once,TGTGCCAGTAGTATCCAGGGGGAATATGGCTACACCTTC,CASSIQGEYGYTF
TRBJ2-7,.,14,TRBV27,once,TGTGCCAGCAGTTTATTTCGGGGTTCCTACGAGCAGTACTTC,CASSLFRGSYEQYF
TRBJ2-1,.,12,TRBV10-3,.,TGTGCCATCAGGGACTCCCACAATGAGCAGTTCTTC,CAIRDSHNEQFF
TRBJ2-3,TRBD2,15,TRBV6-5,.,TGTGCCAGCAGTTCGCGAGCGGGGGTCACAGATACGCAGTATTTT,CASSSRAGVTDTQYF
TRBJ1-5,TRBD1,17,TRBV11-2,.,TGTGCCAGCAGCCCGGGACAGGGGTTTTTTAGCAATCAGCCCCAGCATTTT,CASSPGQGFFSNQPQHF
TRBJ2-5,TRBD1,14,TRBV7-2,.,TGTGCCAGCAGCTCGGGACAGGCGGTGGGGACCCAGTACTTC,CASSSGQAVGTQYF
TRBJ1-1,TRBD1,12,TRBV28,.,TGTGCCAGCAGCCCACAGGGGATATCGGCTTTCTTT,CASSPQGISAFF
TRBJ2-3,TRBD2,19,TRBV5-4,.,TGTGCCAGCAGCTTGGTCAGCGGGGGGCCCTGGTTTATAAGTGATACGCAGTATTTT,CASSLVSGGPWFISDTQYF